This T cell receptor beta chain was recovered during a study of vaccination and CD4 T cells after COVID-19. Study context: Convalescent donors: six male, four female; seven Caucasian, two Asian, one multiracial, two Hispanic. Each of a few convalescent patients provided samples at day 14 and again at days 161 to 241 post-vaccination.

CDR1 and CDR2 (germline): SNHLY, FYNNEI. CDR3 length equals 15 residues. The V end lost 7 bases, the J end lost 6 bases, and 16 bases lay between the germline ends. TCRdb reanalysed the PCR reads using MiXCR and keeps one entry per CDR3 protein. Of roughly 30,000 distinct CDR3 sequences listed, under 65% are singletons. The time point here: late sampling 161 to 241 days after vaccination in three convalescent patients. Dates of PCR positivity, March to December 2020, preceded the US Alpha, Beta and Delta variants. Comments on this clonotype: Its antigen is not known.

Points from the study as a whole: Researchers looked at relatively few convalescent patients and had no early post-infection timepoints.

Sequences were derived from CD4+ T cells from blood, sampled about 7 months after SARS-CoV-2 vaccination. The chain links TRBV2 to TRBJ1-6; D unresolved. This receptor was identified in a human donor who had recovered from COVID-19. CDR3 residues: CASTSLAGSNSPLHF. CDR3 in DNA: TGTGCCAGCACATCCCTGGCGGGGTCTAATTCACCCCTCCACTTT.